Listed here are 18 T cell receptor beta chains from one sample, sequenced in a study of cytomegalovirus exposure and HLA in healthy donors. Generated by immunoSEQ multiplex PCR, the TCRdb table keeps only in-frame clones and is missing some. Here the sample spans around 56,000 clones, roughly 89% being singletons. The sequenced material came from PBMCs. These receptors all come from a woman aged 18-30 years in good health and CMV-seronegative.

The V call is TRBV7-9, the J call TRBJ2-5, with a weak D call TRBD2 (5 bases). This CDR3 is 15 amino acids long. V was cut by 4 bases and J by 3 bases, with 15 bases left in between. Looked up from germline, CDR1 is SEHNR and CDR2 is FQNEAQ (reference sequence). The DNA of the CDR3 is TGTGCCAGCAGCTACACGGGGAGCTCGGAAGAGACCCAGTACTTC. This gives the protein CASSYTGSSEETQYF.

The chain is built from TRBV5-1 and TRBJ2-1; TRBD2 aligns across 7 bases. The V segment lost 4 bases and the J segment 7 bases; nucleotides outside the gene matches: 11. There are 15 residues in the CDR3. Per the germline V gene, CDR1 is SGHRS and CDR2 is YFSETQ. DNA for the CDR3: TGCGCCAGCAGCCGGGTGGCGGGAGAGGGTAATGAGCAGTTCTTC. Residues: CASSRVAGEGNEQFF.

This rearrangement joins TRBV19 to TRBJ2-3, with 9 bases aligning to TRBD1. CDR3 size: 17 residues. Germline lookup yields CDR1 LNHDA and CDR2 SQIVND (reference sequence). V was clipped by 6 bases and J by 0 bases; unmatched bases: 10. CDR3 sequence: CASRRTGATGSTDTQYF. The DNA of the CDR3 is TGTGCCAGTAGACGGACAGGGGCGACCGGGAGCACAGATACGCAGTATTTT.

DNA of the CDR3: TGTGCCAGCAGCTTAGGGGTAGGGGATGCCCACGAGCAGTACTTC. It codes for CASSLGVGDAHEQYF. The chain recombines TRBV11-2 with TRBJ2-7; D possibly corresponds to TRBD1 (5 bases). The length of the CDR3 is 15 residues. V lost 1 base and J lost 5, with 15 bases in between. Per germline, CDR1 SGHAT and CDR2 FQNNGV.

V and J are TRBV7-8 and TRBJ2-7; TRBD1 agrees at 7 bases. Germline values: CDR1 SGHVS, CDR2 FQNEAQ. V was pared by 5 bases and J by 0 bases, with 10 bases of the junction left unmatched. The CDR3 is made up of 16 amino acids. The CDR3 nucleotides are TGTGCCAGCAGCCAAGTAACAGGGGAGAGCTCCTACGAGCAGTACTTC. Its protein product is CASSQVTGESSYEQYF.

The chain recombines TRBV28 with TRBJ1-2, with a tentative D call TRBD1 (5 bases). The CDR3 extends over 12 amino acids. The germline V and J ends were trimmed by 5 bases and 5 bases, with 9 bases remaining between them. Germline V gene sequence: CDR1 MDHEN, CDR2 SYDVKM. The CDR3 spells CASSTQGYGYTF. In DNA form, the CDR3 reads TGTGCCAGCAGTACCCAGGGTTATGGCTACACCTTC.

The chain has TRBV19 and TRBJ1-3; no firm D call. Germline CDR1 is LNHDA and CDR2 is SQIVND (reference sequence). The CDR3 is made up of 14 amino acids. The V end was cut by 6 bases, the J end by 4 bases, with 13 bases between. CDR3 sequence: CASRFDKAGNTIYF. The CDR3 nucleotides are TGTGCCAGTAGATTCGACAAGGCAGGAAACACCATATATTTT. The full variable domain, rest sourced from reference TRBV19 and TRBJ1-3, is DGGITQSPKYLFRKEGQNVTLSCEQNLNHDAMYWYRQDPGQGLRLIYYSQIVNDFQKGDIAEGYSVSREKKESFPLTVTSAQKNPTAFYLCASRFDKAGNTIYFGEGSWLTVV.

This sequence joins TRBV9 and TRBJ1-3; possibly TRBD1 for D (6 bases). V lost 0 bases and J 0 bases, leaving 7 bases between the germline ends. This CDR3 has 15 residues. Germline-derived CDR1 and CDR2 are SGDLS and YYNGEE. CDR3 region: CASSVAGASGNTIYF. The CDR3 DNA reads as TGTGCCAGCAGCGTAGCAGGGGCCTCTGGAAACACCATATATTTT. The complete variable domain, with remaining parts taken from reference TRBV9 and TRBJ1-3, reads DSGVTQTPKHLITATGQRVTLRCSPRSGDLSVYWYQQSLDQGLQFLIQYYNGEERAKGNILERFSAQQFPDLHSELNLSSLELGDSALYFCASSVAGASGNTIYFGEGSWLTVV.

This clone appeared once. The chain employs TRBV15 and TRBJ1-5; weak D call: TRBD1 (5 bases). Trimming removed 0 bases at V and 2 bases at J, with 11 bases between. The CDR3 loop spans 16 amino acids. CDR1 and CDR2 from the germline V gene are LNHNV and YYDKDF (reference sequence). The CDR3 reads CATSRDKKGRNQPQHF. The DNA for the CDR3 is TGTGCCACCAGCAGAGACAAGAAGGGGCGCAATCAGCCCCAGCATTTT.

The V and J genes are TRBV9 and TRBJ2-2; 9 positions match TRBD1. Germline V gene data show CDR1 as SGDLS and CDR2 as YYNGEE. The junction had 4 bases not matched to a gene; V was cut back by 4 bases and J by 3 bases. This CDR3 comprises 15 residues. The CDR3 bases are TGTGCCAGCAGCCTCCGGACAGGGGACACCGGGGAGCTGTTTTTT. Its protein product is CASSLRTGDTGELFF.

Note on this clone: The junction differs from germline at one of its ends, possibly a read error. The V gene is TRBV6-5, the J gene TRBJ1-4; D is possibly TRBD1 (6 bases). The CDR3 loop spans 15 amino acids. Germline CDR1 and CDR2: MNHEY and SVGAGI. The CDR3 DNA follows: TGTGCCAGCAGCTACTTCGGACAGCCTTCTGAAAAACTGTTTTTT. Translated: CASSYFGQPSEKLFF.

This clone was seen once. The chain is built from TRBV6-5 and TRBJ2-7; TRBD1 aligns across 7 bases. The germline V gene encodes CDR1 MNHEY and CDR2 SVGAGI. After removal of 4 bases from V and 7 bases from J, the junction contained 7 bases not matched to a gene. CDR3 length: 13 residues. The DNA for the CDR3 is TGTGCCAGCAGTTCGGACAGGTTGGGTGAGCAGTACTTC. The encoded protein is CASSSDRLGEQYF.

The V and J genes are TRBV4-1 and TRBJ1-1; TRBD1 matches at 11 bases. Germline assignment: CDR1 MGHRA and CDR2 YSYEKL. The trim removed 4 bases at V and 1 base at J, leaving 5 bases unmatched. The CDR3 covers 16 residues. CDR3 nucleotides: TGCGCCAGCAGCCGGACAGGGGGCCTCTCGAACACTGAAGCTTTCTTT. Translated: CASSRTGGLSNTEAFF.

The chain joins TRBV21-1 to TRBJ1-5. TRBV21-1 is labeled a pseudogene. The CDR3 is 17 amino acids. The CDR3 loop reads CASKLGRADSELQPQHF. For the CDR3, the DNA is TGTGCCAGCAAACTTGGCCGCGCTGACTCAGAACTACAGCCCCAGCATTTT.

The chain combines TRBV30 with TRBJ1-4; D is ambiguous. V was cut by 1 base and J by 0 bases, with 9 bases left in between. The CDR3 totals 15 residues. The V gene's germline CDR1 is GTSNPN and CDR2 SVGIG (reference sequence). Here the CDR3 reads CAWSGTSATNEKLFF. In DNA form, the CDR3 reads TGTGCCTGGAGTGGAACGTCAGCAACTAATGAAAAACTGTTTTTT.

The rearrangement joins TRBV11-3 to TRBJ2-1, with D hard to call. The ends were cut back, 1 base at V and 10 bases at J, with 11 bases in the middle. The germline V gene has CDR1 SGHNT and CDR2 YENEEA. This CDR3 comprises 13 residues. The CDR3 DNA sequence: TGTGCCAGCAGCTTAGCCAACCCAGCGGAGCAGTTCTTC. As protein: CASSLANPAEQFF.

This CDR3 reads CASSLYRDRGEQYF. CDR3 sequence (DNA): TGTGCCAGCAGTTTATATCGGGACAGGGGCGAGCAGTACTTC. This chain connects TRBV27 to TRBJ2-7, with 10 nucleotides matching TRBD1. J gave up 6 bases and V 1 base, and 3 bases lay outside the gene matches. The CDR3 covers 14 residues. Germline-derived CDR1 and CDR2 are MNHEY and SMNVEV (reference sequence).

CDR3 bases: TGTGCCAGCCAGCAAGAGACAGGGGCCCGAAACAATGAGCAGTTCTTC. Translation: CASQQETGARNNEQFF. V and J are TRBV5-6 and TRBJ2-1, with TRBD1 matching over 8 bases. Looked up from germline, CDR1 is SGHDT and CDR2 is YYEEEE. The trim removed 7 bases at V and 5 bases at J, leaving 14 bases unmatched. The CDR3 is 16 residues long.